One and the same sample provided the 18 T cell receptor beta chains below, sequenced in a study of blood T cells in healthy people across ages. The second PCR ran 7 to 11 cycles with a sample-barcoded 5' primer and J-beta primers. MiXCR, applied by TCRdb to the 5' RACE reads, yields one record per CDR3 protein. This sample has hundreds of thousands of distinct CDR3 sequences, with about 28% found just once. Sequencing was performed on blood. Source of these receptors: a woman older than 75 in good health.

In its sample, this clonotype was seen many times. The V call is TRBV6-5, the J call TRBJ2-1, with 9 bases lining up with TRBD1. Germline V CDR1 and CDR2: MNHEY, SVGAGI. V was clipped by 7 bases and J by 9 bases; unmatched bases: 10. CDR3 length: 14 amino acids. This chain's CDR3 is CASKTGTGRFEQFF. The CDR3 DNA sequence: TGTGCCAGCAAAACCGGGACAGGGAGGTTTGAGCAGTTCTTC.

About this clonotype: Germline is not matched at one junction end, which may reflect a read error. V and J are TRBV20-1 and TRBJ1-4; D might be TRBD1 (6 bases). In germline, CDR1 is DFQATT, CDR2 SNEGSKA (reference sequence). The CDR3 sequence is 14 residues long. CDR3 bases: TGCAGTGCCATATTACAGGGAAGCGGTGAAAAACGGTTTTTT. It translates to CSAILQGSGEKRFF.

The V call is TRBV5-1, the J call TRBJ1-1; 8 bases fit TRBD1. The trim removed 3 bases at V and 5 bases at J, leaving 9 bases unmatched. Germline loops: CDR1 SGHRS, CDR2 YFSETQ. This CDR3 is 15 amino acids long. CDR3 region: CASSWKQGAFTEAFF. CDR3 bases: TGCGCCAGCAGCTGGAAGCAGGGGGCGTTTACTGAAGCTTTCTTT.

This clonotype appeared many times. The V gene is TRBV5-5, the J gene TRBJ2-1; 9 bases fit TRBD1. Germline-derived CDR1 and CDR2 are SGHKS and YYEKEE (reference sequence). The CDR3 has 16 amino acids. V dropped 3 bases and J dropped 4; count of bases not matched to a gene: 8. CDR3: CASSSEGTGHYNEQFF. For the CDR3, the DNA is TGTGCCAGCAGCTCGGAAGGGACAGGGCATTACAATGAGCAGTTCTTC. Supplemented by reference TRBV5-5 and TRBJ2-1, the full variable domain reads DAGVTQSPTHLIKTRGQQVTLRCSPISGHKSVSWYQQVLGQGPQFIFQYYEKEERGRGNFPDRFSARQFPNYSSELNVNALLLGDSALYLCASSSEGTGHYNEQFFGPGTRLTVL.

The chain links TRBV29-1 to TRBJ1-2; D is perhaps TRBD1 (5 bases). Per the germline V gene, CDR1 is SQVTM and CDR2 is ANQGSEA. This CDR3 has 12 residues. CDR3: CGGMGPCYGYTF. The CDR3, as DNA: TGCGGCGGAATGGGACCTTGTTATGGCTACACCTTC.

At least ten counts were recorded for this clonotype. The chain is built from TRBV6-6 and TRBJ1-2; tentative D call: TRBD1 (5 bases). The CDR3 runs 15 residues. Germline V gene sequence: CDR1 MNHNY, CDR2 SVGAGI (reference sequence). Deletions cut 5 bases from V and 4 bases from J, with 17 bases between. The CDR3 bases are TGTGCCAGCAGTCAGGGACCGCAGGGATCCTATGGCTACACCTTC. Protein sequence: CASSQGPQGSYGYTF.

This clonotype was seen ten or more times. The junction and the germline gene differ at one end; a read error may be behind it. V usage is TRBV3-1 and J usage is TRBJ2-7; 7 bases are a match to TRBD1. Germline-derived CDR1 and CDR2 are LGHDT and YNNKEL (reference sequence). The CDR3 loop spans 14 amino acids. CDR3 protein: CANSHWDRAYEQYF. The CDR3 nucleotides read TGTGCCAACAGCCACTGGGACAGAGCTTACGAGCAGTACTTC.

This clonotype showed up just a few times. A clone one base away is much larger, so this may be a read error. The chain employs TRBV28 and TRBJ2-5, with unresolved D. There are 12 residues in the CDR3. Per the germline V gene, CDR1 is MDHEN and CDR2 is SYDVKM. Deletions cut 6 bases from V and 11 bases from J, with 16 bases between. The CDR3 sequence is CASSSNHNEQYF. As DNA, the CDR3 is TGTGCCAGCAGCTCCAACCACAATGAGCAGTACTTC.

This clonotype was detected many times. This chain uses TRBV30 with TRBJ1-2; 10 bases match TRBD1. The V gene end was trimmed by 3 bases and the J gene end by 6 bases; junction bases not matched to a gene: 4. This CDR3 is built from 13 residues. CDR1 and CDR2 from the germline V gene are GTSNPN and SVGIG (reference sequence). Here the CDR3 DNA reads TGTGCCTGGAGCCCGGACAGGGGGGATGGCTACACCTTC. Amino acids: CAWSPDRGDGYTF.

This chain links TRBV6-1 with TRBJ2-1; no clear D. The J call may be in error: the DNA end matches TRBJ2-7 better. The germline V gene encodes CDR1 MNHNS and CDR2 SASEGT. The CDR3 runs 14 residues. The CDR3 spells CASSELSSYNEQYF. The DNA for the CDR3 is TGTGCCAGCAGTGAACTAAGCTCCTACAATGAGCAGTACTTC.

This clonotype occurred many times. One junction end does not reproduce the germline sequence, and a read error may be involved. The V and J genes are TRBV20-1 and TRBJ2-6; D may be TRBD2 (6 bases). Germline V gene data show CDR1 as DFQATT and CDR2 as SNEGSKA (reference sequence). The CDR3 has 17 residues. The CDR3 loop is CSARDLKKGLGTNVLTF. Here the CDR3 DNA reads TGCAGTGCTAGAGATCTAAAGAAGGGACTTGGGACCAACGTCCTGACTTTC.

DNA of the CDR3: TGTGCCAGCAGGCGACAGGTCGCAGATACGCAGTATTTT. Amino acids: CASRRQVADTQYF. The V gene is TRBV3-1, the J gene TRBJ2-3, with D possibly being TRBD1 (6 bases). The CDR3 has 13 amino acids. Deletions cut 6 bases from V and 4 bases from J, with 11 bases between. Germline V gene data show CDR1 as LGHDT and CDR2 as YNNKEL (reference sequence).

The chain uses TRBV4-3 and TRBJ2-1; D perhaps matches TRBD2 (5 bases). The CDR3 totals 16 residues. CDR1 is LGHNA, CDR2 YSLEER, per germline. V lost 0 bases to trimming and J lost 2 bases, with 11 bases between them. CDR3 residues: CASSQEASSAYNEQFF. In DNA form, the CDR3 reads TGCGCCAGCAGCCAAGAGGCTAGCTCTGCCTACAATGAGCAGTTCTTC.

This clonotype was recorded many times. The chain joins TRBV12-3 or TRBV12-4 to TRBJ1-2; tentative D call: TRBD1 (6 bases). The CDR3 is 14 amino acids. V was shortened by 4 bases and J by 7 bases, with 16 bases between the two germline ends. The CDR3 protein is CASSSPSGGVGYTF. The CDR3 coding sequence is TGTGCCAGCAGTTCCCCCAGCGGGGGCGTTGGCTACACCTTC.

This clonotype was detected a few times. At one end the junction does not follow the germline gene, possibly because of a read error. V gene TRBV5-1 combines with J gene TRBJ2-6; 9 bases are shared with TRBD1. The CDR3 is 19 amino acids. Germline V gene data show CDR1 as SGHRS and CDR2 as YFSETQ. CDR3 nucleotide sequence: TGCGCCAGCAGCTTGGAGGGACAGGGAATAAGGCCTGGGGCCAACGTCCCGACTTTC. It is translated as CASSLEGQGIRPGANVPTF.

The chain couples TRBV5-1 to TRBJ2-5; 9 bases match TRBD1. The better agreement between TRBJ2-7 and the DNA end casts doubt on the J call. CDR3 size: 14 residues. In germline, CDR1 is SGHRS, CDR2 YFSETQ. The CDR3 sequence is CASSSRDRAYEQYF. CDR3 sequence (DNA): TGCGCCAGCAGCTCCCGGGACAGGGCCTACGAGCAGTACTTC.

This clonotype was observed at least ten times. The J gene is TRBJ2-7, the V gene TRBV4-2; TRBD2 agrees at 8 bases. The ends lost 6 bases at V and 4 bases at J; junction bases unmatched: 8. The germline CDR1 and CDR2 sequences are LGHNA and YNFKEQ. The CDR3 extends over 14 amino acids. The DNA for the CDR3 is TGTGCCAGCAGTGAAGTCGGGGGGGCATACGAGCAGTACTTC. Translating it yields CASSEVGGAYEQYF.

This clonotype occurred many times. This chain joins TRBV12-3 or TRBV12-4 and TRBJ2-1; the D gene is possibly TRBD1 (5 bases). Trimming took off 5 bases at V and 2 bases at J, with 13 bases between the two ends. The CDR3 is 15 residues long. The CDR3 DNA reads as TGTGCCAGCAGTCCTACAGGTGGTGCCTACAATGAGCAGTTCTTC. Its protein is CASSPTGGAYNEQFF.